This is a list of T cell receptor beta chains from one sample in a study of blood T cell repertoires in COVID-19. The method was immunoSEQ multiplex PCR; TCRdb's version includes in-frame clones alone and lacks a portion of them. The sample yields about 150,000 clones, around 90% seen once. The sample taken for sequencing was peripheral blood. Receptor source: a woman of 80 years or more with COVID-19, enrolled during active disease. CDR3s include the opening cysteine and the closing phenylalanine or tryptophan. Each record gives: V gene, D gene, clone size, J gene, CDR3 protein, CDR3 DNA. The D gene is left open where the match is weak. Clone size appears in some rows only: once, few, many, or a class for an expanded clone.

TRBV2	-	once	TRBJ2-3	CASSEEQKDTQYF	TGTGCCAGCAGTGAAGAGCAAAAAGATACGCAGTATTTT
TRBV4-3	TRBD2	-	TRBJ2-7	CASSQQTSGGYEQYF	TGCGCCAGCAGCCAACAGACTAGCGGGGGATACGAGCAGTACTTC
TRBV19	TRBD1	-	TRBJ1-4	CASSVDRGGEKLFF	TGTGCCAGTAGTGTTGACAGGGGCGGTGAAAAACTGTTTTTT
TRBV5-5	TRBD1	-	TRBJ2-7	CASSSDRGLGLYEQYF	TGTGCCAGCAGCTCCGACAGGGGGTTGGGCCTCTACGAGCAGTACTTC
TRBV7-2	TRBD1	-	TRBJ2-3	CASSPRSGTGVVRSTQYF	TGTGCCAGCAGTCCTCGTTCGGGGACAGGGGTCGTTAGGAGTACGCAGTATTTT
TRBV18	-	-	TRBJ1-5	CASSPDRNQPQHF	TGTGCCAGCTCACCAGACAGGAATCAGCCCCAGCATTTT
TRBV7-6	-	-	TRBJ1-2	CASSGSGGAHYGYTF	TGTGCCAGCAGCGGGAGTGGGGGGGCACATTATGGCTACACCTTC
TRBV7-9	-	-	TRBJ1-4	CASSPGSATNEKLFF	TGTGCCAGCAGCCCGGGGTCTGCAACTAATGAAAAACTGTTTTTT
TRBV12-5	TRBD1	-	TRBJ1-5	CASAPSGGSQPQHF	TGTGCTAGTGCCCCATCAGGGGGCTCACAGCCCCAGCATTTT
TRBV6-5	-	-	TRBJ1-1	CASSYSQGVFTEAFF	TGTGCCAGCAGTTACTCACAGGGTGTATTCACTGAAGCTTTCTTT
TRBV4-3	TRBD1	-	TRBJ2-7	CASSQEYRGAYEQYF	TGCGCCAGCAGCCAGGAGTACAGGGGCGCCTACGAGCAGTACTTC
TRBV3-1/TRBV3-2	TRBD1	-	TRBJ2-5	CASIRQGFQETQYF	TGTGCCAGCATTAGACAGGGATTTCAAGAGACCCAGTACTTC
TRBV12-2	-	-	TRBJ2-7	CASRSGLLLAGAGEQYF	TGTGCAAGTCGCTCCGGACTGTTACTAGCGGGAGCGGGCGAGCAGTACTTC
TRBV27	TRBD1	-	TRBJ1-2	CASRKGQDGYGYTF	TGTGCCAGCAGGAAGGGACAGGACGGCTATGGCTACACCTTC
TRBV11-2	TRBD2	-	TRBJ2-7	CASSSRGSGSLYEQYF	TGTGCCAGCAGCTCCAGGGGAAGCGGGAGCCTCTACGAGCAGTACTTC
TRBV20-1	TRBD1	-	TRBJ1-5	CSASPGTGGMYQPQHF	TGCAGTGCTAGTCCCGGGACAGGGGGCATGTATCAGCCCCAGCATTTT
TRBV6-6	-	-	TRBJ2-4	CASSQDSFVGNIQYF	TGTGCCAGCAGCCAGGACTCATTTGTGGGAAACATTCAGTACTTC
TRBV6-5	-	-	TRBJ2-7	CAHNHGRTYEQYF	TGTGCCCATAATCACGGGCGGACTTACGAGCAGTACTTC